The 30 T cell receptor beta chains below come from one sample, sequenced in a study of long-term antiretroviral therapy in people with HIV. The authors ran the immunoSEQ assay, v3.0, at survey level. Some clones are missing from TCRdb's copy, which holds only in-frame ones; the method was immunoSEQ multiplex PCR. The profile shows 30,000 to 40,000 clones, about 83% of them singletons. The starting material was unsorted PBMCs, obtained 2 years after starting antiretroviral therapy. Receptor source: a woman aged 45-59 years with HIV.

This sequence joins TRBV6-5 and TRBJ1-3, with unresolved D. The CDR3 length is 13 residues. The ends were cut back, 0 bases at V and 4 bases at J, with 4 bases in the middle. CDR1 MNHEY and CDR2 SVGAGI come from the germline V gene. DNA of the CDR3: TGTGCCAGCAGTTACTCGACAGGAAACACCATATATTTT. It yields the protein CASSYSTGNTIYF.

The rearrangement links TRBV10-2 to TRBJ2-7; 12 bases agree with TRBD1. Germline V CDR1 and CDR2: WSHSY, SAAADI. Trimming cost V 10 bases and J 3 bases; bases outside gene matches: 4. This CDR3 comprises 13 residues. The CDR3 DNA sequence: TGCGCCACGGGGACAGGGGGCTTCTACGAGCAGTACGTC. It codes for CATGTGGFYEQYV.

The CDR3 protein is CASSLGALPDLEAFF. The CDR3, as DNA: TGTGCCAGCAGCTTGGGGGCACTTCCGGACTTGGAAGCTTTCTTT. The V gene is TRBV5-4, the J gene TRBJ1-1; D is unresolved. Trimming shortened V by 0 bases and J by 8 bases, and 17 bases separated the two germline ends. Germline values: CDR1 SGHNT, CDR2 YYREEE (reference sequence). This CDR3 contains 15 residues.

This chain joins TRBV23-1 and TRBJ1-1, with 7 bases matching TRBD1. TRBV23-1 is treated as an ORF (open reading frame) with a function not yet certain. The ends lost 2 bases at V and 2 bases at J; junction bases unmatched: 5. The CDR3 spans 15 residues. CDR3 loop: CASSQPGQTNTEAFF. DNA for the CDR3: TGCGCCAGCAGTCAACCGGGACAGACAAACACTGAAGCTTTCTTT.

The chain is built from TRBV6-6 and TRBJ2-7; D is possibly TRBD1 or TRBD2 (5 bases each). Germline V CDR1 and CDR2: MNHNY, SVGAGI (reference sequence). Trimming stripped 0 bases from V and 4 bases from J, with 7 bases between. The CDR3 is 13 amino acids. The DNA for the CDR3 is TGTGCCAGCAGTTACTCCGGGGCATACGAGCAGTACTTC. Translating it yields CASSYSGAYEQYF.

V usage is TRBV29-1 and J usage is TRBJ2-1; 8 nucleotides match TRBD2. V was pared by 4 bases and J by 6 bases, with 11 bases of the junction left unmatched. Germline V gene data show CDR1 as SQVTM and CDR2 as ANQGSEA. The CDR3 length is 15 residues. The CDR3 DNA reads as TGCAGCGTTGTAACCCACTTGGCGGGGGGCAATGAGCAGTTCTTC. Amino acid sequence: CSVVTHLAGGNEQFF.

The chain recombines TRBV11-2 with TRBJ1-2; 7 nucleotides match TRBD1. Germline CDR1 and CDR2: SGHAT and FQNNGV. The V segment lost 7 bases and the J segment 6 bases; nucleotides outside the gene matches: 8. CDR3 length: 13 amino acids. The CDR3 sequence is CASTLSGTDGYTF. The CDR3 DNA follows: TGTGCCAGCACCCTCTCGGGGACAGATGGCTACACCTTC.

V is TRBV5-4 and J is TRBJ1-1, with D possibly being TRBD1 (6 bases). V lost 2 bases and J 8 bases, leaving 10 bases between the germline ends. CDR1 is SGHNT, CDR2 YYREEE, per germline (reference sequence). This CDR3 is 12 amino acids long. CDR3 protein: CASSLGQLEAFF. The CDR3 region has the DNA TGTGCCAGCAGCTTAGGACAGCTGGAAGCTTTCTTT.

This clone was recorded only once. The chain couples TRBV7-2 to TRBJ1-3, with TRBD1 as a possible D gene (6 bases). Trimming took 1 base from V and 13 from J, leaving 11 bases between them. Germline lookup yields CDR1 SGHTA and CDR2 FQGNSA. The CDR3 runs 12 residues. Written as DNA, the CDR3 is TGTGCCAGCAGCTTAGGAAGTACAGGGATATATTTT. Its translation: CASSLGSTGIYF.

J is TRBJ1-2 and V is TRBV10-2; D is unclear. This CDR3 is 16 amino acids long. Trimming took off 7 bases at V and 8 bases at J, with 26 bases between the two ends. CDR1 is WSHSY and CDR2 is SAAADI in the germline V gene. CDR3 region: CASNTIHLRQAPGYTF. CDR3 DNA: TGCGCCAGCAACACAATCCACCTAAGACAAGCCCCCGGCTACACCTTC.

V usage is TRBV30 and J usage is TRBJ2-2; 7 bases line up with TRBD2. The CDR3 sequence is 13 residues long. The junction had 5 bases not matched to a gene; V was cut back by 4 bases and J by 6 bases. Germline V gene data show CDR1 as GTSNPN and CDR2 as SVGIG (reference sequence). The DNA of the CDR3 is TGTGCCTGGATGGCCGGACTAGCCGGGGAGCTGTTTTTT. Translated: CAWMAGLAGELFF.

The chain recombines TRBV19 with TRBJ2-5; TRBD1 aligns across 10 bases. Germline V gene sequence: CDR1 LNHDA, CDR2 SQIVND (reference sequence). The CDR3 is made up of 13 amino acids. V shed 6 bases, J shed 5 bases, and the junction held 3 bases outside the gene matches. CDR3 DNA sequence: TGTGCCAGTAGCCGACAGGGGGCGGAGACCCAGTACTTC. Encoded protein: CASSRQGAETQYF.

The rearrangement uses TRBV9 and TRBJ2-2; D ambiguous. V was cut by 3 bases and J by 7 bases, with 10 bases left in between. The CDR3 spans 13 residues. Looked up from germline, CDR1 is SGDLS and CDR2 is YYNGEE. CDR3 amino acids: CASSATPGGELFF. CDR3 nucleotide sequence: TGTGCCAGCAGCGCAACGCCTGGCGGGGAGCTGTTTTTT.

DNA of the CDR3: TGTGCCAGCAGTTTCTTAGGACAGAGTAGGTTTCAGCCCCAGCATTTT. As protein: CASSFLGQSRFQPQHF. The rearrangement links TRBV6-5 to TRBJ1-5, with D maybe TRBD1 (6 bases). Germline V gives CDR1 MNHEY, CDR2 SVGAGI. Trimming left V 4 bases short and J 6 bases short, with 19 bases between. The CDR3 loop spans 16 amino acids.

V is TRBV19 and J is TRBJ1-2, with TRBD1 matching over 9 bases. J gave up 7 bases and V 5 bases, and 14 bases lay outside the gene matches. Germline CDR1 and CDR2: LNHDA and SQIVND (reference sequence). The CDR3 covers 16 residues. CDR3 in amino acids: CASSPRDRDFRGGYTF. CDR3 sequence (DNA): TGTGCCAGTAGTCCGAGGGACAGGGATTTTCGGGGTGGCTACACCTTC.

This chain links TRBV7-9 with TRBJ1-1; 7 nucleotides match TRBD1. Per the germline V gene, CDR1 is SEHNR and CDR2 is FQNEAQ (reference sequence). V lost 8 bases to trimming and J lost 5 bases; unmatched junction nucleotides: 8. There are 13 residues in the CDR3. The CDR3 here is CASGDRVRTEAFF. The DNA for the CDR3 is TGTGCCAGCGGAGACAGGGTGAGAACTGAAGCTTTCTTT.

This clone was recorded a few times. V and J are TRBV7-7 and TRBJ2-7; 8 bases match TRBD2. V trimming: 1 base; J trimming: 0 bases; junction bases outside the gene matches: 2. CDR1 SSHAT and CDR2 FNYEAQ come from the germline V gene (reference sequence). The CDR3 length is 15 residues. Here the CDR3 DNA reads TGTGCCAGCAGCTTAGGGCGGGGGGACTCCTACGAGCAGTACTTC. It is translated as CASSLGRGDSYEQYF.

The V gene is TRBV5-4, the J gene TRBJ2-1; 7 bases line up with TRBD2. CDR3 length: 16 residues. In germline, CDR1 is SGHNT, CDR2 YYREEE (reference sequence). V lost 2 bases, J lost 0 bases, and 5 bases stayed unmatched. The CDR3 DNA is TGTGCCAGCAGCTTCGTCGGGGGGAGCTCCTACAATGAGCAGTTCTTC. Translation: CASSFVGGSSYNEQFF.

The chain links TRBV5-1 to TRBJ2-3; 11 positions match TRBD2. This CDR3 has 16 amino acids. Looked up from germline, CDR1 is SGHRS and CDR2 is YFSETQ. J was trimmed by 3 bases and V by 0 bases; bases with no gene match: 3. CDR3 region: CASSLGLAGRTDTQYF. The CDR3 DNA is TGCGCCAGCAGCTTGGGACTAGCGGGGCGAACAGATACGCAGTATTTT.

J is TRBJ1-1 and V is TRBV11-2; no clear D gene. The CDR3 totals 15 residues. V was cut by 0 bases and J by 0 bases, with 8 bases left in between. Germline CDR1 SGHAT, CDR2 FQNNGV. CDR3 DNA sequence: TGTGCCAGCAGCTTAGAGAGACGGCTGAACACTGAAGCTTTCTTT. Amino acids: CASSLERRLNTEAFF.

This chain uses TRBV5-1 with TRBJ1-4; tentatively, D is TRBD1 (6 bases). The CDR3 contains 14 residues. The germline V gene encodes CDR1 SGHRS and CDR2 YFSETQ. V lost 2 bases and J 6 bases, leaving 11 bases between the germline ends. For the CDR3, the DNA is TGCGCCAGCAGCTTACAGGGAGGGGATGAAAAACTGTTTTTT. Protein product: CASSLQGGDEKLFF.

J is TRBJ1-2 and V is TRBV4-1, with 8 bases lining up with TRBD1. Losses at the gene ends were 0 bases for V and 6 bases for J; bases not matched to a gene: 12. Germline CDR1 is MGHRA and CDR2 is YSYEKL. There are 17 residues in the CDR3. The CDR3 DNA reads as TGCGCCAGCAGCCAAGATGGGGTCGGACAGGGCTCGGATGGCTACACCTTC. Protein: CASSQDGVGQGSDGYTF.

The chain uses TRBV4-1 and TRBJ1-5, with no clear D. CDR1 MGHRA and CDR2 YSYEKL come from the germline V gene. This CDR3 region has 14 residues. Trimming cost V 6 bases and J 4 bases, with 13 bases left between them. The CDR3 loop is CASSDRVQNQPQHF. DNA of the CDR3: TGCGCCAGCAGTGACCGGGTCCAAAATCAGCCCCAGCATTTT.

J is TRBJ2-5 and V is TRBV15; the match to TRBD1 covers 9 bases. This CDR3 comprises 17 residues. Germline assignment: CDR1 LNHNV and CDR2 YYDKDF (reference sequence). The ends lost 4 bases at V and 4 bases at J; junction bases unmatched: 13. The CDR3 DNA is TGTGCCACCAGCAACAGGACAGGGGCGGTAGTAGCAGAGACCCAGTACTTC. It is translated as CATSNRTGAVVAETQYF.

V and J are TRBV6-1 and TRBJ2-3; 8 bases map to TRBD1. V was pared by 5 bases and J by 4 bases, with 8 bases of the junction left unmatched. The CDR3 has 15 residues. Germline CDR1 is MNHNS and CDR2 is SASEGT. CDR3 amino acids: CASSPGQGWADTQYF. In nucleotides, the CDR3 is TGTGCCAGCAGTCCCGGACAGGGTTGGGCAGATACGCAGTATTTT.

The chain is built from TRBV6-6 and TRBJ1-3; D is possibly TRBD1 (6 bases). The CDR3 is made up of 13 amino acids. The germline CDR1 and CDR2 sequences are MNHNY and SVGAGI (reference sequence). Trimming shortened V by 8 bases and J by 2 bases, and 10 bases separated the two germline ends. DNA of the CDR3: TGTGCCAGCCTACAGGGTGCTGGAAACACCATATATTTT. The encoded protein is CASLQGAGNTIYF.

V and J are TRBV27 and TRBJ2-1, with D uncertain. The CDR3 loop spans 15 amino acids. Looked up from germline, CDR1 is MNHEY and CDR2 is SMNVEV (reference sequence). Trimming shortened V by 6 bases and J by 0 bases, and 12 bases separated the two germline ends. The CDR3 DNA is TGTGCCAGCAGGAGACCGTGGAGCTCCTACAATGAGCAGTTCTTC. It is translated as CASRRPWSSYNEQFF.

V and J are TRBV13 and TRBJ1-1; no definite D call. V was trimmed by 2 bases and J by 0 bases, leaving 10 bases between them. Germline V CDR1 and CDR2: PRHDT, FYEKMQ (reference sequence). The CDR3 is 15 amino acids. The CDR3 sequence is CASSLRTAMNTEAFF. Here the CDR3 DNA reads TGTGCCAGCAGCTTAAGAACAGCCATGAACACTGAAGCTTTCTTT.

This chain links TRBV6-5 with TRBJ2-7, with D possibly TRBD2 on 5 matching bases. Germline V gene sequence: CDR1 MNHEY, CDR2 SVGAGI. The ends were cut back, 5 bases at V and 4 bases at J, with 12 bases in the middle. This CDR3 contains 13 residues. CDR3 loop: CASSLVGEYEQYF. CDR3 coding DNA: TGTGCCAGCAGTCTAGTCGGGGAATACGAGCAGTACTTC.

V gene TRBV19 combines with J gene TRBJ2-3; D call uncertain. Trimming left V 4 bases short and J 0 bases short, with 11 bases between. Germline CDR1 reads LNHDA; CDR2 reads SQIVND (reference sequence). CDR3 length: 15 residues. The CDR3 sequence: CASSTDQTSTDTQYF. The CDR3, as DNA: TGTGCCAGTAGTACGGACCAAACCAGCACAGATACGCAGTATTTT.